This TCR beta chain stems from a study of blood T cell repertoires in COVID-19. Overall study: The United States, Italy and Spain supplied acute and convalescent COVID-19 samples.

The germline gives CDR1 SGDLS, CDR2 YYNGEE. This CDR3 is 15 amino acids long. Trimming removed 0 bases at V and 5 bases at J, with 15 bases between. Under the authors' procedure: Reference gene primers were amplified, and this amplification served to estimate nucleated cell counts. Libraries were prepared by immunoSEQ multiplex PCR; TCRdb keeps only in-frame clonotypes and omits some of them. V, J and clone size derive from that table, while D and trimming were established from the DNA sequence. The sample has 150,000 to 180,000 clones; roughly 88% are singletons. In its sample, this clone was seen once.

The sample consisted of peripheral blood. This TCR was recovered from a man aged 55 to 70 with COVID-19, enrolled during active disease. The chain is built from TRBV9 and TRBJ2-7, with TRBD2 as a possible D gene (5 bases). Written as DNA, the CDR3 is TGTGCCAGCAGCGTAGAGGCGGGCATTCCCAACGAGCAGTACTTC. Protein: CASSVEAGIPNEQYF.